The clone carrying this TCR beta chain was counted ten times or more. What it recognizes is unknown. cDNA synthesis was performed by 5'RACE with 10-nucleotide random UMIs. TCRdb recomputed calls from the 5' RACE reads with MiXCR, one row per CDR3 protein. The sample contains tens of thousands of distinct CDR3 sequences, about an eighth of which appear only once. These data belong to a study of neurological immune-mediated disorders. General observations from the study: Healthy controls had more TCR clonal expansion than multiple sclerosis, which showed the least, whereas HTLV-1-associated myelopathy showed the most. There were no CDR3 amino acid sequences shared by expanded clones across subjects, a result suggesting private repertoires in all groups.

The CDR3 has 13 amino acids. The V gene lost 1 base and the J gene lost 0 bases, with 6 bases spanning the gap. In germline, CDR1 is DFQATT, CDR2 SNEGSKA (reference sequence). PBMCs stored at -80 C, 2 million in total, were the source of the unsorted libraries. V is TRBV20-1 and J is TRBJ1-1; D remains ambiguous. Specimen: PBMCs. This clonotype was sampled from a man aged 60 to 69 in good health. The CDR3 is CSARVPVNTEAFF. CDR3 in DNA: TGCAGTGCTAGAGTTCCAGTGAACACTGAAGCTTTCTTT.